Detailed here is one T cell receptor (beta chain). Antigen: not known. The source of the sample is a study of STAT5B mutations in CD4+ large granular lymphocyte leukemia. Study-wide context: Among healthy donors, a particular HLA allele went with more CDR3 'QG' motifs. General study results and limits: Compared with healthy controls (2/35), patient top clones favored TRBV06 (8/27). About 26% of private leukemic clonotypes occurred rarely in other patients' non-leukemic repertoires.

Looked up from germline, CDR1 is SGHTA and CDR2 is FQGNSA. The CDR3 is 17 amino acids. Trimming removed 1 base from V and 2 bases from J; junction bases left unmatched: 8. Study processing details: Productive clonotypes were detectable down to 2.59 x 10-5 frequency. Method: immunoSEQ multiplex PCR; TCRdb's copy keeps in-frame clones and lacks some. The V and J calls and clone size come from that table; D and trimming were worked out from the DNA. The table has roughly 30,000 clones, approximately 79% seen once. This rearrangement joins TRBV7-2 to TRBJ2-5; 9 nucleotides agree with TRBD1. Sample: CD4+ T cells from blood buffy coats. This TCR was recovered from a human donor in good health. The CDR3 DNA reads as TGTGCCAGCAGCTTAGTTGGGACAGGGATGGGTCAAGAGACCCAGTACTTC. It encodes CASSLVGTGMGQETQYF.